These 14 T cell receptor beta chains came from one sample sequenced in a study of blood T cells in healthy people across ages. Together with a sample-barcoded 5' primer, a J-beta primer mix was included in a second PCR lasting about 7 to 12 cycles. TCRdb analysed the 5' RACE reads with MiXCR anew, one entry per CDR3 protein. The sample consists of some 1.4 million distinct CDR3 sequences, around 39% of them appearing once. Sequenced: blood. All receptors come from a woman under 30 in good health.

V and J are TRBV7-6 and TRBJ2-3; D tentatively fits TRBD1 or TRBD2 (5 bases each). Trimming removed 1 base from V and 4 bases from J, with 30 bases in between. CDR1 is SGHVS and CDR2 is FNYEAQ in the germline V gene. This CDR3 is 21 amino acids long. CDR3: CASSLGVAFSPVQGDSDTQYF. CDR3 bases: TGTGCCAGCAGCTTAGGGGTTGCGTTTAGTCCGGTCCAGGGAGATTCAGATACGCAGTATTTT.

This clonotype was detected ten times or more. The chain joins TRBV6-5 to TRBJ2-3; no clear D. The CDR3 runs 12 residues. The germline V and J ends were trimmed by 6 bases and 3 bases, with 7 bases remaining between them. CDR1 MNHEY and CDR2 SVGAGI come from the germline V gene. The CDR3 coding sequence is TGTGCCAGCAGGGGCGGTACAGATACGCAGTATTTT. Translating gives CASRGGTDTQYF.

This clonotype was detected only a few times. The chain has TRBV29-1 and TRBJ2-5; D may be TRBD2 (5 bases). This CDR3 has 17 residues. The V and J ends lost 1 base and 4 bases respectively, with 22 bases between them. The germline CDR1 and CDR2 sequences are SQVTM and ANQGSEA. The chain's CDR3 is CSVEGTEEGWDRETQYF. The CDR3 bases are TGCAGCGTTGAAGGGACGGAGGAAGGATGGGATCGAGAGACCCAGTACTTC.

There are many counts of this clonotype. The CDR3 loop is CASSYTDSTDTQYF. CDR3 DNA sequence: TGTGCCAGCAGTTACACGGATAGCACAGATACGCAGTATTTT. This sequence joins TRBV28 and TRBJ2-3; D uncertain. Between the trimmed V and J ends, which lost 4 bases and 0 bases, there was a span of 8 bases. CDR3 length equals 14 residues. CDR1 MDHEN and CDR2 SYDVKM come from the germline V gene.

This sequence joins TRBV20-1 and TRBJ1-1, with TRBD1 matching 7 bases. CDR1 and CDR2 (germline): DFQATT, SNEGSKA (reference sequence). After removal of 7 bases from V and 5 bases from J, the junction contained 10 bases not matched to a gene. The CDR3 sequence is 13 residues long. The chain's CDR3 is CSVGQRGRTEAFF. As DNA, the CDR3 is TGCAGTGTGGGGCAAAGGGGGCGAACTGAAGCTTTCTTT.

The CDR3 spells CASSEGRERNEQYF. CDR3 DNA: TGTGCCAGCAGTGAAGGCAGGGAGAGAAACGAGCAGTACTTC. This rearrangement joins TRBV2 to TRBJ2-4; D assignment may be TRBD1 or TRBD2 (5 bases each). The DNA end is a closer match to TRBJ2-7, so the J assignment may be wrong. The CDR3 has 14 residues. Germline values: CDR1 SNHLY, CDR2 FYNNEI.

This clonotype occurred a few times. CDR3 amino acids: CASSQDRTGGNEQFF. The CDR3 DNA reads as TGCGCCAGCAGCCAAGATCGGACAGGAGGCAATGAGCAGTTCTTC. The gene calls are TRBV4-1 and TRBJ2-1; the match to TRBD1 covers 7 bases. The junction had 5 bases not matched to a gene; V was cut back by 0 bases and J by 6 bases. The germline CDR1 and CDR2 sequences are MGHRA and YSYEKL. The CDR3 has 15 amino acids.

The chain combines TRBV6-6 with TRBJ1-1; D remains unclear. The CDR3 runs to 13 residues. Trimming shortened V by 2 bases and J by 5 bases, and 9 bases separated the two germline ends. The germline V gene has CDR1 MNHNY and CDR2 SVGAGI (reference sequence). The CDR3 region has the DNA TGTGCCAGCAGTTACCGGGATGGGACTGAAGCTTTCTTT. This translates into CASSYRDGTEAFF.

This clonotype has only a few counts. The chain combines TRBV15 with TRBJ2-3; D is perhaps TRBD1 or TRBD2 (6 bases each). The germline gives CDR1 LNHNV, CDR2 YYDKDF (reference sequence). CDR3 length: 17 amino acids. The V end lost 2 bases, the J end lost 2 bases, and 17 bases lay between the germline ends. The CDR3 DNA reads TGTGCCACCAGCAGACGGCATCTAGGGGGGCCCACAGATACGCAGTATTTT. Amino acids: CATSRRHLGGPTDTQYF.

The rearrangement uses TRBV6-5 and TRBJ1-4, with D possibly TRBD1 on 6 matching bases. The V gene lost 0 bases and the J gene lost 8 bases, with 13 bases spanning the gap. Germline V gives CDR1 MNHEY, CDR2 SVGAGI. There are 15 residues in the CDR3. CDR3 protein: CASSYSTGFSEKLFF. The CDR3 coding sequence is TGTGCCAGCAGTTACTCAACAGGGTTTAGCGAAAAACTGTTTTTT.

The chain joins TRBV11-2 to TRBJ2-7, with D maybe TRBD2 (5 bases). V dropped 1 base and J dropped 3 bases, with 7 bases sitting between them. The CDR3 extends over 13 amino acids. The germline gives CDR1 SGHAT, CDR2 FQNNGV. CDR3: CASSLGTHYEQYF. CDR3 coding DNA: TGTGCCAGCAGCTTAGGGACTCACTACGAGCAGTACTTC.

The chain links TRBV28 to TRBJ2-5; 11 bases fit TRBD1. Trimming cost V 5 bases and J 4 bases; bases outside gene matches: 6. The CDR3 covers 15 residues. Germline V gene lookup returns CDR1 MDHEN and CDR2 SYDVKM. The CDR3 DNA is TGTGCCAGCAGTGCTGGACAGGGGGCAAGAGAGACCCAGTACTTC. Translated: CASSAGQGARETQYF.

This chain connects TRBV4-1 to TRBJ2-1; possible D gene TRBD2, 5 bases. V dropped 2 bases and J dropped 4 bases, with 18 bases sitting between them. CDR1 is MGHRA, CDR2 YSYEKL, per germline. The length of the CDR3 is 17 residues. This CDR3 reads CASSQLWGDRLYNEQFF. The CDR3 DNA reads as TGCGCCAGCAGCCAATTATGGGGAGACCGACTTTACAATGAGCAGTTCTTC.

This CDR3 is CASEGTSENNEQFF. The CDR3 nucleotides read TGTGCCAGCGAGGGGACTAGCGAAAACAATGAGCAGTTCTTC. This chain joins TRBV5-4 and TRBJ2-1; TRBD2 agrees at 10 bases. The germline gives CDR1 SGHNT, CDR2 YYREEE (reference sequence). Losses at the gene ends were 7 bases for V and 5 bases for J; bases not matched to a gene: 6. The CDR3 runs 14 residues. Variable domain in full (rest from reference TRBV5-4 and TRBJ2-1): ETGVTQSPTHLIKTRGQQVTLRCSSQSGHNTVSWYQQALGQGPQFIFQYYREEENGRGNFPPRFSGLQFPNYSSELNVNALELDDSALYLCASEGTSENNEQFFGPGTRLTVL.